This T cell receptor (beta chain) was sequenced for a study of shared clonotypes between healthy human individuals (dated by TCRdb to 2019 to 2021). Notes on the research overall: The cohort included three men and a couple of women between 18 and 49 years of age. Blood TCR repertoires of about five healthy adults were deeply sequenced to estimate repertoire size and the extent of clonotype sharing between individuals. Per donor, leukapheresis produced somewhere between about 0.8 and 9.5 billion PBMCs. For each donor, CD4 naive and CD4 memory were each given three plates, CD8 naive was given two plates, and CD8 memory was given one plate. Libraries were prepared and TCR repertoires were sequenced by different laboratories using diverse techniques, in order to increase sequencing depth and limit assay-specific biases.

As regards this clone: What this receptor recognizes is not known. There are no base qualities to consult, and no much larger clone falls within one base.

The CDR3 numbers 15 residues from cysteine through phenylalanine. Kept here is only the CDR3 DNA, which spans 45 bases and is read in frame from base 1. V and J lose 2 bases and 3 bases, and a span of 15 bases separates them. According to the germline V gene, CDR1 reads SGHDT and CDR2 reads YYEEEE. Results and caveats for the whole study, not just this receptor: Because the study included only a small number of donors, the genetic and exposure-history diversity represented was limited. Estimated clonotype richness was generally larger for naive than for memory subsets. Compared with non-shared clonotypes, the clonotypes found in all four sorted-subset donors had higher generation probabilities. Sharing across four donors was observed for about 5% of naive CD4, about 4% of naive CD8, 2.3% of memory CD4, and less than 0.45% of memory CD8 clonotypes. Sampling was limited to blood, and TCR repertoires in tissue likely differ from TCR repertoires in blood. Based on pairwise subsampling, the degree of clonotype sharing among donors was expected to be affected by sequencing depth. Incomplete sequencing was indicated by rarefaction of sorted-subset datasets, despite the large sequencing depth.

TCR CDR3 regions were amplified from genomic DNA by multiplex PCR using the deep immunoSEQ assay. Extracted genomic DNA from each cell subset was distributed evenly across all wells of several immunoSEQ 96-well plates, and each plate was treated as a replicate. For sorted subsets, 200 to 250 ng of genomic DNA, equivalent to some 33,000 T cell genomes, went into each replicate PCR. Purified libraries were quantified with a Qubit 3.0 fluorometer, sized on a Bioanalyzer 2100, and re-quantified with the KAPA Library Quantification kit. A separate single-read 150-cycle Illumina NextSeq 550 flow cell was used to sequence each immunoSEQ 96-well plate. The paper's data handling went like this. Because only junctional sequences without quality scores were contained in the immunoSEQ output, filtering matching that applied to full-length reads could not be performed. Sequences were annotated with PyIR, a Python wrapper for IgBLAST v1.9, and V/J genes and CDR3 were assigned using IMGT germline references. Any read was removed if the V/J assignment was weak (E-value above 1e-6), the CDR3 was missing, or the read contained stop codons, out-of-frame junctions, or ambiguous translated residues. V3J clonotypes were defined as sequences sharing the same inferred V gene, J gene, and CDR3 amino acid sequence. The percentage overlap between two repertoires was calculated by dividing the number of shared unique clonotypes by the size of the smaller repertoire. Repertoire richness was assessed with RTK rarefaction, the Chao1 estimator, and Recon v2.1 estimates of unobserved clonotypes. For all TCRbeta clonotypes obtained by the gDNA method from several donors, generation probabilities were computed with OLGA. The immuneACCESS repertoire file appears here via TCRdb, limited to in-frame rearrangements. These files lack a portion of the clones; in checked studies, under half of the deficit traces to unresolved V genes, and the cause of the others is not known. V, J and clone size were drawn from that table, and D and trimming were deduced from the DNA. The sample records about 2.3 million clones, 90% to 95% of which are singletons. The ten largest clones represent about 0.39% of the sample.

The donors were healthy, HIV-negative adults with no recently reported acute infections or vaccinations. Only Caucasian adults living in Nashville, Tennessee, USA were represented among the donors. CD4+ T cells were enriched through magnetic negative selection, after which naive cells were positively selected on CD45RA and the remaining negative fraction served as the memory subset. Blood was obtained by leukapheresis, after which PBMCs were separated by Ficoll-Histopaque density gradient centrifugation and cryopreserved in liquid nitrogen vapor phase. Analytical flow cytometry was used to check the purity and quantity of each magnetically sorted T cell population. Genomic DNA was isolated from each sorted fraction and quantified by UV absorbance on a Nanodrop 2000c.

The rearrangement combines TRBV5-6 with TRBJ2-7, with no confident D gene call. The sequence was collected from a man aged 18 to 30 in good health. Some clones in this sample may be carry-over from other donors' samples. Material for sequencing was naive CD4+ T cells from PBMCs. The intended sense of this specimen's cell subset or site label: CD45RA+ positively selected. The CDR3 region: CASSFNRQIDYEQYF. The sequenced DNA: TGTGCCAGCAGCTTTAATCGGCAGATCGACTACGAGCAGTACTTC.